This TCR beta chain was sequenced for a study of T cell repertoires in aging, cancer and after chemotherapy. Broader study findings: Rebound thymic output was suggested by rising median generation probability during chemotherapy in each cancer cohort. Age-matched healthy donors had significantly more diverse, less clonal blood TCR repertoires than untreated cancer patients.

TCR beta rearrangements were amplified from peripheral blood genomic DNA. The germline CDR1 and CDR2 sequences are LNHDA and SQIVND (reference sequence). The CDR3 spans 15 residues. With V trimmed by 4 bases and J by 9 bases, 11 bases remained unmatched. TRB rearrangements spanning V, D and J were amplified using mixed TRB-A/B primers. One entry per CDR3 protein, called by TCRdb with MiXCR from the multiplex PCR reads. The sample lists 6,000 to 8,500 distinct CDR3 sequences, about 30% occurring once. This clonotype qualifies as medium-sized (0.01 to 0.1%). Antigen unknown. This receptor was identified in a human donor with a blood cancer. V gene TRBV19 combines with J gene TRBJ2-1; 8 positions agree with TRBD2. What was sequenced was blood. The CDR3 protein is CASSTTGGPSFEQFF. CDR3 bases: TGTGCCAGTAGTACAACGGGGGGGCCCAGTTTTGAGCAGTTCTTC.